The rows below give T cell receptor beta chains drawn from one sample of a study of identical twins. Using its own MiXCR run on the 5' RACE reads, TCRdb lists one record per CDR3 protein. The sample contains fewer than 550,000 distinct CDR3 sequences, 13% to 15% of which appear only once. The sample was also linked to a second study, of yellow fever vaccine responses in identical twins.

The sequenced sample was CD4+ T cells sorted from blood. These receptor sequences come from a woman younger than 35 in good health. Each CDR3 is given with its conserved first and last residue.

>TRBV7-9|16
CASSPWPGLTVNEQFF
>TRBV6-1|13
CASSEGLAGSQYF
>TRBV5-1|16
CASSFSTGSYSYEQYF
>TRBV7-8|15
CASSPRFGDPLEAFF
>TRBV10-3|12
CATASGVYEQYF
>TRBV12-3/TRBV12-4|12
CASSLALNEQFF
>TRBV6-2/TRBV6-3|15
CASSIRGGPLLEQYF
>TRBV3-1|16
CASSQPRDRDTDTQYF
>TRBV29-1|19
CSVVPAFDRPVSGANVLTF
>TRBV5-1|15
CASSLSLGSTDTQYF
>TRBV2|17
CASSITTGQKSNQPQHF
>TRBV19|14
CASSINRVGNEQFF
>TRBV28|15
CASSLTASGANVLTF
>TRBV4-2|17
CASSHDPSGGVADTQYF
>TRBV2|15
CASSEGSGRANEQFF
>TRBV4-1|14
CASSQGPAGETQYF
>TRBV28|10
CASSSRELFF